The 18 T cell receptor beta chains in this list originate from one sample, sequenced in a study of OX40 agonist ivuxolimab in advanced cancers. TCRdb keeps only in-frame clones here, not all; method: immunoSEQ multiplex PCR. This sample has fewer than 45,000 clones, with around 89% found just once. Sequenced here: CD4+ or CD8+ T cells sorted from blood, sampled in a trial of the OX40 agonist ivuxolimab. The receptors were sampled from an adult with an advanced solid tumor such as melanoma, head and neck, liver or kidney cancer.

The CDR3 spells CASSSGTGFGLSGANVLTF. CDR3 bases: TGTGCCAGCAGCTCCGGGACAGGGTTTGGTCTCTCTGGGGCCAACGTCCTGACTTTC. This rearrangement joins TRBV11-3 to TRBJ2-6; 9 positions match TRBD1. CDR3 length: 19 residues. Losses at the gene ends were 4 bases for V and 0 bases for J; bases not matched to a gene: 10. Germline V lookup: CDR1 SGHNT, CDR2 YENEEA.

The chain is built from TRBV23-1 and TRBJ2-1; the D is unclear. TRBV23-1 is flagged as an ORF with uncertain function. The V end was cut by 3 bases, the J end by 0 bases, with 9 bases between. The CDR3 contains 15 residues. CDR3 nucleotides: TGCGCCAGCAGTCACTATCCTAGCTCCTACAATGAGCAGTTCTTC. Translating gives CASSHYPSSYNEQFF.

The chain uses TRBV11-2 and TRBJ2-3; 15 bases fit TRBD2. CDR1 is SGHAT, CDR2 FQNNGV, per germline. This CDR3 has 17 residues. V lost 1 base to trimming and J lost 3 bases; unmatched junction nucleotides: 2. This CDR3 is CASSLVGTSGGTDTQYF. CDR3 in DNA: TGTGCCAGCAGCTTAGTGGGGACTAGCGGGGGGACAGATACGCAGTATTTT.

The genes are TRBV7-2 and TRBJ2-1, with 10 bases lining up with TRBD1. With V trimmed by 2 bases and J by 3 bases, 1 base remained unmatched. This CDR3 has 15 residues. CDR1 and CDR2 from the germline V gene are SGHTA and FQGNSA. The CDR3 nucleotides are TGTGCCAGCAGCTTAAGGACAGGGGGCTACAATGAGCAGTTCTTC. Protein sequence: CASSLRTGGYNEQFF.

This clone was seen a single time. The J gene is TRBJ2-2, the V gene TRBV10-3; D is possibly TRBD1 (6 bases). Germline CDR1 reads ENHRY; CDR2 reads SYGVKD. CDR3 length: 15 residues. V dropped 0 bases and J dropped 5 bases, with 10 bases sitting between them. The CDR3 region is CAISESNRVTGELFF. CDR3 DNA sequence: TGTGCCATCAGTGAGTCTAACAGGGTAACCGGGGAGCTGTTTTTT.

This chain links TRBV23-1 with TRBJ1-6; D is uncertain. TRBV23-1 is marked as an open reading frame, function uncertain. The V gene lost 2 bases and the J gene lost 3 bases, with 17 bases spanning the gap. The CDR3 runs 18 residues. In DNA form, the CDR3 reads TGCGCCAGCAGTCAAAATGGGCCGGAAGGGCGCTATAATTCACCCCTCCACTTT. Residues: CASSQNGPEGRYNSPLHF.

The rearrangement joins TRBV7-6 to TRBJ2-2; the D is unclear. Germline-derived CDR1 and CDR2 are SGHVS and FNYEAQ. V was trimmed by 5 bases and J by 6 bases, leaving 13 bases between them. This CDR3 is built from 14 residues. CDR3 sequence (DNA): TGTGCCAGCAGCACTGACCCCGGCGCCGGGGAGCTGTTTTTT. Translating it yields CASSTDPGAGELFF.

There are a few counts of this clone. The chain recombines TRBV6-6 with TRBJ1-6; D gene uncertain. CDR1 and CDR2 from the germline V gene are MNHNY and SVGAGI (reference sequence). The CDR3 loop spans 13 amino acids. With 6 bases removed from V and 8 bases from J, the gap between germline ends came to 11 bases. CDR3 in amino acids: CASSFRWDSPLHF. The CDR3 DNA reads TGTGCCAGCAGCTTCCGATGGGATTCACCCCTCCACTTT.

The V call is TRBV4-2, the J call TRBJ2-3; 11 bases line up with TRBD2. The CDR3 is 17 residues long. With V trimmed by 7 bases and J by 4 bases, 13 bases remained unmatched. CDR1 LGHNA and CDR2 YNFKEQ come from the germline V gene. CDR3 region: CASTDKIAGGRSDTQYF. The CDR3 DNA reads TGTGCCAGCACCGACAAGATAGCGGGGGGGCGATCAGATACGCAGTATTTT.

In nucleotides, the CDR3 is TGTGCCAGAAGCTTGGACGGACCAACTAATGAAAAACTGTTTTTT. Translating it yields CARSLDGPTNEKLFF. The chain joins TRBV5-3 to TRBJ1-4; D unclear. TRBV5-3 is an ORF, and what it does is uncertain. With 0 bases removed from V and 0 bases from J, the gap between germline ends came to 6 bases. The CDR3 spans 15 residues.

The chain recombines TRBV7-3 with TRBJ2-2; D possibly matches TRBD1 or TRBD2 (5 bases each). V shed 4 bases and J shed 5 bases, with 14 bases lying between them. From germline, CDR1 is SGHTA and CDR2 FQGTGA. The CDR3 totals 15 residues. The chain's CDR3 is CASSSGASGTGELFF. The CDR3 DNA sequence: TGTGCCAGCAGCTCCGGGGCCTCGGGAACCGGGGAGCTGTTTTTT.

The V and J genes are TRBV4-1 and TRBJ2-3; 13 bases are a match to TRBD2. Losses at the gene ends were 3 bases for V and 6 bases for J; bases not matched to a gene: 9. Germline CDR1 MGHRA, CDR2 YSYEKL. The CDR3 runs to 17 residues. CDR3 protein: CASSHTLTSGGLDTQYF. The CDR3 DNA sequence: TGCGCCAGCAGCCACACCCTGACTAGCGGGGGGTTGGATACGCAGTATTTT.

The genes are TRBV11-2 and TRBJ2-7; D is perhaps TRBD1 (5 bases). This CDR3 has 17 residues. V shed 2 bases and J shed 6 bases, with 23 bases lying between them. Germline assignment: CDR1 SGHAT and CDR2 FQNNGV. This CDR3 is CASSLSWGGQGLGEQYF. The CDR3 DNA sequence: TGTGCCAGCAGCTTAAGCTGGGGCGGACAAGGCCTTGGCGAGCAGTACTTC.

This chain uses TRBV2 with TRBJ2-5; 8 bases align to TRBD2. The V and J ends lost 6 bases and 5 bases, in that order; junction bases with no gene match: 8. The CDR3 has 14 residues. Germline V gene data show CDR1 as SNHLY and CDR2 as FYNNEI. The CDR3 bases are TGTGCCAGCAGCCCCTGGACTAGCTTGGAGACCCAGTACTTC. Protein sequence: CASSPWTSLETQYF.

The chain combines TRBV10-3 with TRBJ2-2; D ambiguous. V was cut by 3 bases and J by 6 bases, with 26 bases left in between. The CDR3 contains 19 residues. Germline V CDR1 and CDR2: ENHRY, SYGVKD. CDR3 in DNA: TGTGCCATCAGTGAACCCCAGGCGGTAGGCCGCCCCCTCCCCGGGGAGCTGTTTTTT. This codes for CAISEPQAVGRPLPGELFF.

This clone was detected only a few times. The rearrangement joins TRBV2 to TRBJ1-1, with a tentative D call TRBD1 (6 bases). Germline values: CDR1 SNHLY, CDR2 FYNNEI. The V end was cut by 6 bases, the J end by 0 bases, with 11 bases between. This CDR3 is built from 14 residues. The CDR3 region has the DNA TGTGCCAGCAGCCTGGACAGAATGAACACTGAAGCTTTCTTT. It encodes CASSLDRMNTEAFF.

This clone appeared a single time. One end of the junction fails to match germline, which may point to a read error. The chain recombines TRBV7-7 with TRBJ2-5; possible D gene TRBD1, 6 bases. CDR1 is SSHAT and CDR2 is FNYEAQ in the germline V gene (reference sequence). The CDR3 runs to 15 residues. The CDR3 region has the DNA TGTGCTAGCAGCTTAGGATTACAGGGTTTGGAGACCCAGTACTTC. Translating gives CASSLGLQGLETQYF. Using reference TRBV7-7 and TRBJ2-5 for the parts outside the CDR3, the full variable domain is GAGVSQSPRYKVTKRGQDVTLRCDPISSHATLYWYQQALGQGPEFLTYFNYEAQPDKSGLPSDRFSAERPEGSISTLTIQRTEQRDSAMYRCASSLGLQGLETQYFGPGTRLLVL.

CDR3 residues: CASSPGTDAYGYTF. The CDR3, as DNA: TGTGCCAGCTCCCCCGGGACGGACGCGTATGGCTACACCTTC. V usage is TRBV18 and J usage is TRBJ1-2, with TRBD1 as a possible D gene (5 bases). Germline CDR1 and CDR2: KGHSH and LQKENI. There are 14 residues in the CDR3. V lost 6 bases to trimming and J lost 5 bases, with 16 bases between them. The whole variable domain, remainder taken from reference TRBV18 and TRBJ1-2, is NAGVMQNPRHLVRRRGQEARLRCSPMKGHSHVYWYRQLPEEGLKFMVYLQKENIIDESGMPKERFSAEFPKEGPSILRIQQVVRGDSAAYFCASSPGTDAYGYTFGSGTRLTVV.